This T cell receptor (beta chain) was observed in a study of technical replicates of blood from a few donors. V lost 2 bases to trimming and J lost 3 bases; unmatched junction nucleotides: 4. Looked up from germline, CDR1 is SGHRS and CDR2 is YFSETQ. The CDR3 has 14 residues. The data were produced by immunoSEQ multiplex PCR, yet TCRdb's version contains in-frame clones alone and is incomplete. Of over 55,000 clones listed, about 90% are singletons. The genes are TRBV5-1 and TRBJ1-1; 7 bases fit TRBD1. This TCR came from a human donor in good health. Some clones in this sample may be carry-over from other donors' samples. Source material: PBMCs. In DNA, the CDR3 is TGCGCCAGCAGCTTTGGGACAGAATACACTGAAGCTTTCTTT. Translation: CASSFGTEYTEAFF.